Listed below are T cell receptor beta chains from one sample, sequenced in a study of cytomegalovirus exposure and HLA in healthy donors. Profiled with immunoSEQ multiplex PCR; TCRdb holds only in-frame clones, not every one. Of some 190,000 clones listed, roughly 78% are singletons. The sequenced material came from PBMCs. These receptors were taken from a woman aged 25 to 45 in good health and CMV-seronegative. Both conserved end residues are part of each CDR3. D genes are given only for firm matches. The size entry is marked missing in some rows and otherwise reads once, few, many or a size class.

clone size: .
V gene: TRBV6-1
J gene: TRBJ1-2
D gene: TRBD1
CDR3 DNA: TGTGCCAGCAGTGCTGGGACAGCCCAGTACTATGGCTACACCTTC
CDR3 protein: CASSAGTAQYYGYTF

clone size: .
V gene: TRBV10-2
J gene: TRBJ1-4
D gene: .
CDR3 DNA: TGCGCCAGCAGTGAACAGGGAACAAAAAAACTGTTTTTT
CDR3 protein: CASSEQGTKKLFF

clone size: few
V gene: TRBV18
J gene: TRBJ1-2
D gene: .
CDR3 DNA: TGTGCCAGCTCACCGGCAGGGGCGATGCATGGCTACACCTTC
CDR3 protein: CASSPAGAMHGYTF

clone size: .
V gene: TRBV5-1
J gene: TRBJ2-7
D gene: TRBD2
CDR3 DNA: TGCGCCAGCAGTCCCTCTTGGGCTAGCGGGGTTCGAGAGCAGTACTTC
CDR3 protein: CASSPSWASGVREQYF

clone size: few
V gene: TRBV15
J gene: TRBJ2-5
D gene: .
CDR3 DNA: TGTGCCACCAGCAGAGATGGGGCCAGGGTGGAGACCCAGTACTTC
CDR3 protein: CATSRDGARVETQYF

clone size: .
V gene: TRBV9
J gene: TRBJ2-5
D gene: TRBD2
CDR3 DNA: TGTGCCAGCAGCGTAGCTACGGGGGGGGGCACCGAGACCCAGTACTTC
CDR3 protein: CASSVATGGGTETQYF

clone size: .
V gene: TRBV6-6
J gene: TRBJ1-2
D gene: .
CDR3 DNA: TGTGCCAGCAGTACCGCCGGGGGGGCCTATGGCTACACCTTC
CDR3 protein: CASSTAGGAYGYTF

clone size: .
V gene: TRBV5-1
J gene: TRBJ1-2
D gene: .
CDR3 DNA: TGCGCCAGCAGCTTGGTGGGGCCATCCCCTAACTATGGCTACACCTTC
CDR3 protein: CASSLVGPSPNYGYTF

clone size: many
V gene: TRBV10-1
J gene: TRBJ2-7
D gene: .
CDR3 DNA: TGCGCCAGCAGCGCGGACGCAGGGCCCTCCTACGAGCAGTACTTC
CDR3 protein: CASSADAGPSYEQYF

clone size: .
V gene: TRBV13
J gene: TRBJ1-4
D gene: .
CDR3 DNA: TGTGCCAGCTCGGACAATCGTGGTGAAAAACTGTTTTTT
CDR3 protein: CASSDNRGEKLFF